This entry lists 6 T cell receptor beta chains sequenced from one sample in a study of sequential checkpoint blockade in melanoma. The treatment was: randomized to nivolumab then ipilimumab (arm A) or the reverse (arm B). Measured with immunoSEQ multiplex PCR; TCRdb has only the in-frame clones, and not every one. The profile shows under 15,000 clones, approximately 24% of them singletons. Sequenced material: tumor tissue (inferred from file names), taken from a patient given nivolumab and ipilimumab in sequence. Source of these receptors: a human donor with melanoma.

V usage is TRBV25-1 and J usage is TRBJ2-1, with D tentatively TRBD1 (7 bases). The V end lost 4 bases, the J end lost 0 bases, and 19 bases lay between the germline ends. This CDR3 has 18 amino acids. Per germline, CDR1 MGHDK and CDR2 SYGVNS. As DNA, the CDR3 is TGTGCCAGCAGTGCAATGCAGGGGGGCCCTAGCTCCTACAATGAGCAGTTCTTC. Translated: CASSAMQGGPSSYNEQFF.

This clone has a handful of counts. The chain joins TRBV15 to TRBJ2-7, with 10 positions matching TRBD1. The CDR3 contains 15 residues. Losses at the gene ends were 3 bases for V and 5 bases for J; bases not matched to a gene: 7. Per germline, CDR1 LNHNV and CDR2 YYDKDF (reference sequence). CDR3 sequence reads: CATSRGQGSADEQYF. CDR3 DNA: TGTGCCACCAGCAGGGGACAGGGGTCCGCGGACGAGCAGTACTTC. The variable domain in full, with the rest retrieved from reference TRBV15 and TRBJ2-7, is DAMVIQNPRYQVTQFGKPVTLSCSQTLNHNVMYWYQQKSSQAPKLLFHYYDKDFNNEADTPDNFQSRRPNTSFCFLDIRSPGLGDTAMYLCATSRGQGSADEQYFGPGTRLTVT.

This clone was found a few times. The genes are TRBV19 and TRBJ1-5; D gene uncertain. CDR3 size: 14 residues. The ends were cut back, 3 bases at V and 4 bases at J, with 10 bases in the middle. Looked up from germline, CDR1 is LNHDA and CDR2 is SQIVND (reference sequence). CDR3 sequence (DNA): TGTGCCAGTAGTATCGCGGCAGCAAATCAGCCCCAGCATTTT. This sequence encodes CASSIAAANQPQHF.

This clone was seen a few times. The chain has TRBV27 and TRBJ2-1; 9 bases are shared with TRBD2. Germline CDR1 reads MNHEY; CDR2 reads SMNVEV (reference sequence). This CDR3 contains 16 residues. The V segment lost 2 bases and the J segment 6 bases; nucleotides outside the gene matches: 8. The CDR3: CASSLVPLAGINEQFF. Here the CDR3 DNA reads TGTGCCAGCAGTTTAGTTCCCCTAGCGGGGATCAATGAGCAGTTCTTC.

This clone has more than one count but fewer than ten. This rearrangement joins TRBV11-3 to TRBJ2-5; 7 bases are shared with TRBD2. V was pared by 1 base and J by 0 bases, with 2 bases of the junction left unmatched. CDR3 length: 15 residues. Germline V gene lookup returns CDR1 SGHNT and CDR2 YENEEA. The CDR3 spells CASSLGEGYQETQYF. In DNA, the CDR3 is TGTGCCAGCAGCTTAGGGGAGGGGTACCAAGAGACCCAGTACTTC.

Many counts were recorded for this clone. The chain combines TRBV6-1 with TRBJ1-5; D is perhaps TRBD1 (5 bases). The CDR3 is 15 residues long. Germline V CDR1 and CDR2: MNHNS, SASEGT. Between the trimmed V and J ends, which lost 0 bases and 7 bases, there was a span of 13 bases. The CDR3 DNA reads as TGTGCCAGCAGTGAAGCGGGAGGGGCTACCCAGCCCCAGCATTTT. Its translation: CASSEAGGATQPQHF.